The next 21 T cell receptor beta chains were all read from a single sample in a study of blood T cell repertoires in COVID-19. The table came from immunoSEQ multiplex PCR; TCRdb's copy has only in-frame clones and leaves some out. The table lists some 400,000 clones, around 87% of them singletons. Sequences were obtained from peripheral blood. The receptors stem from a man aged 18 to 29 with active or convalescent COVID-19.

CDR3 amino acids: CASSTTGGWDTGELFF. In nucleotides, the CDR3 is TGTGCCAGTAGTACTACAGGGGGATGGGACACCGGGGAGCTGTTTTTT. V is TRBV19 and J is TRBJ2-2; TRBD1 agrees at 8 bases. The J segment lost 3 bases and the V segment lost 4 bases, leaving 7 bases of the junction unmatched. Germline V gives CDR1 LNHDA, CDR2 SQIVND (reference sequence). The CDR3 contains 16 residues.

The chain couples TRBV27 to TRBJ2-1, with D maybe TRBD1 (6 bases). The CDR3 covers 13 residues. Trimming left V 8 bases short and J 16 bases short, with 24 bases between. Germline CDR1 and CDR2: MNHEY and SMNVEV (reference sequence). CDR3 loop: CASRSGGQLRSFF. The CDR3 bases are TGTGCCAGCCGATCTGGGGGCCAACTCCGATCCTTCTTC.

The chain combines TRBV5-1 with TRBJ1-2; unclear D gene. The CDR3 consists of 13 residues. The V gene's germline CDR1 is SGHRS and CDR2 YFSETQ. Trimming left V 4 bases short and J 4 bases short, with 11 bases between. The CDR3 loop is CASSLAGIYGYTF. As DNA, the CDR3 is TGCGCCAGCAGCCTAGCCGGGATCTATGGCTACACCTTC.

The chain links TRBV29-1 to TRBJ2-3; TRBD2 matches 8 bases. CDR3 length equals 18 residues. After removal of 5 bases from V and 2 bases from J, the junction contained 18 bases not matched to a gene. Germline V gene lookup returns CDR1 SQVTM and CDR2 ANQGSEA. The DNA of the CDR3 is TGCAGCGTTCCCGGTGGTAGCGGGGTCACCGCCTTCACAGATACGCAGTATTTT. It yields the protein CSVPGGSGVTAFTDTQYF.

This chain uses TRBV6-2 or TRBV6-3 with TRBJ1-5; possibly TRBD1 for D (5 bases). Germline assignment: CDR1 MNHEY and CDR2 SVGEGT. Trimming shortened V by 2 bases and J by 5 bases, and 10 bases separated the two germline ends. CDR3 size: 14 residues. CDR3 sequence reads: CASSYRGSDQPQHF. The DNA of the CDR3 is TGTGCCAGCAGTTACAGGGGTTCGGATCAGCCCCAGCATTTT.

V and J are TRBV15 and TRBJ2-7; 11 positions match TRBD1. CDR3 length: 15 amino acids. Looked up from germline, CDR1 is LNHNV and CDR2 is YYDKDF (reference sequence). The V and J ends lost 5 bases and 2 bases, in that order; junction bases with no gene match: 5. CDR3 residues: CATSERGQGAYEQYF. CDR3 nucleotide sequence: TGTGCCACCAGCGAACGGGGACAGGGGGCCTACGAGCAGTACTTC.

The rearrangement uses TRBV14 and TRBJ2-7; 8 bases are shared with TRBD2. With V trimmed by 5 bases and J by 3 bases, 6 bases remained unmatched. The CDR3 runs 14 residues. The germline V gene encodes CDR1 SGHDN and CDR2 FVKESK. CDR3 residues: CASSLSGGYYEQYF. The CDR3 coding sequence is TGTGCCAGCAGCTTGAGCGGGGGCTACTACGAGCAGTACTTC.

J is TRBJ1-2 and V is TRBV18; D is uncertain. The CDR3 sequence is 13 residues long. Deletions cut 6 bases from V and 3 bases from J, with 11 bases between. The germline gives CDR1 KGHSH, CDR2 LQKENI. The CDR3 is CASSHTEDYGYTF. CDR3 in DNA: TGTGCCAGCTCGCATACCGAGGACTATGGCTACACCTTC.

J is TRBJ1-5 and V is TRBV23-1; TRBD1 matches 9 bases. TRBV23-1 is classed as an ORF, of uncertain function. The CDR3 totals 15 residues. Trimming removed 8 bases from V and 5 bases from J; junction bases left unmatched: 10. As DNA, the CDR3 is TGCGCCAGCCCCGGGACAGGGTTCGTTGATCAGCCCCAGCATTTT. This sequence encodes CASPGTGFVDQPQHF.

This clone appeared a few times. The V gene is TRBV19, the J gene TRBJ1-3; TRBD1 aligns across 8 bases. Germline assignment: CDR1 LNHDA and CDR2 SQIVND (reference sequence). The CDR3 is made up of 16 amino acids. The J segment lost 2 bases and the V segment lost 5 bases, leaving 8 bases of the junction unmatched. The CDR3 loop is CASSFLRGPAGNTIYF. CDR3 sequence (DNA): TGTGCCAGTAGTTTCCTCAGGGGGCCGGCTGGAAACACCATATATTTT.

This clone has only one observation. The DNA of the CDR3 is TGTGCCAGCAGCGTCGGGTCAGGGGGTGGGGCCCAGTACTTC. Amino acid sequence: CASSVGSGGGAQYF. This rearrangement joins TRBV9 to TRBJ2-5; 7 nucleotides align to TRBD1. Germline values: CDR1 SGDLS, CDR2 YYNGEE. This CDR3 spans 14 amino acids. The J segment lost 9 bases and the V segment lost 2 bases, leaving 10 bases of the junction unmatched.

CDR3 region: CASSPATGRASSYEQYF. The CDR3 nucleotides are TGTGCCAGCTCACCGGCCACAGGGAGGGCTAGCTCCTACGAGCAGTACTTC. The gene calls are TRBV18 and TRBJ2-7; D possibly corresponds to TRBD2 (7 bases). This CDR3 region has 17 residues. From germline, CDR1 is KGHSH and CDR2 LQKENI. Trimming removed 3 bases at V and 0 bases at J, with 18 bases between.

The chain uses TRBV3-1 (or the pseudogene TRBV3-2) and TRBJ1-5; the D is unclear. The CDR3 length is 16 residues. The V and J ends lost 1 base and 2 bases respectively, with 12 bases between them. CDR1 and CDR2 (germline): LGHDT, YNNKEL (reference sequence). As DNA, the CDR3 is TGTGCCAGCAGCCAAGCTGGGTACAGCCGCAATCAGCCCCAGCATTTT. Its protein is CASSQAGYSRNQPQHF.

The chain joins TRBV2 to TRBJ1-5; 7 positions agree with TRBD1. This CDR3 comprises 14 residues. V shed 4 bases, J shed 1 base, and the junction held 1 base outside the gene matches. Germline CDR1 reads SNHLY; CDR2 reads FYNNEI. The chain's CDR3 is CASSAGGSNQPQHF. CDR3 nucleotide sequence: TGTGCCAGCAGTGCAGGGGGAAGCAATCAGCCCCAGCATTTT.

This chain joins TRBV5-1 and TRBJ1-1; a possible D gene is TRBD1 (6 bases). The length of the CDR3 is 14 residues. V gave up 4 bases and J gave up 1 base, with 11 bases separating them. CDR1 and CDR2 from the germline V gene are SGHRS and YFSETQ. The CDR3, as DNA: TGCGCCAGCAGCAGATGGACAGAGAACACTGAAGCTTTCTTT. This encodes CASSRWTENTEAFF.

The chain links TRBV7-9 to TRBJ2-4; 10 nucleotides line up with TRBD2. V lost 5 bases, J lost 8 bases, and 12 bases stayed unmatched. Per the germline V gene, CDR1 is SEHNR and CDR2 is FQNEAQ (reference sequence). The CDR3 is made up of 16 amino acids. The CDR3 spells CASSPDGLAGVDIQYF. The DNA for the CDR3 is TGTGCCAGCAGCCCCGACGGGCTAGCGGGAGTAGACATTCAGTACTTC.

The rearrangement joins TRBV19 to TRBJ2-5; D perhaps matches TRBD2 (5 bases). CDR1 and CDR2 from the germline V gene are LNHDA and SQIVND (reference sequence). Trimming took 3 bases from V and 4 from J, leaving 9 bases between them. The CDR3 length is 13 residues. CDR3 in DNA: TGTGCCAGTAGTATGGTTGGGAGAGAGACCCAGTACTTC. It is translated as CASSMVGRETQYF.

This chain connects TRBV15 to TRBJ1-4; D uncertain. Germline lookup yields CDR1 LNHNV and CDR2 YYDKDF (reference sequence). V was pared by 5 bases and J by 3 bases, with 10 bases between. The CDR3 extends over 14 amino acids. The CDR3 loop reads CATSERGANEKLFF. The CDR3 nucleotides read TGTGCCACCAGCGAACGAGGCGCTAATGAAAAACTGTTTTTT.

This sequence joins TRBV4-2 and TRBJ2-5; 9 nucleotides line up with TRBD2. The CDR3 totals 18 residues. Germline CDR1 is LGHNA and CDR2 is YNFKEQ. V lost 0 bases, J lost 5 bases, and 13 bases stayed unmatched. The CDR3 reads CASSQDGLAGSEIETQYF. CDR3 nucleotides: TGTGCCAGCAGCCAAGATGGGCTAGCGGGAAGCGAGATTGAGACCCAGTACTTC.

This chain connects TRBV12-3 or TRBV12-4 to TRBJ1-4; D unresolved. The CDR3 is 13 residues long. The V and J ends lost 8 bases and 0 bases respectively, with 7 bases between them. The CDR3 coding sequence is TGTGCCAGCGCAGACTCAACTAATGAAAAACTGTTTTTT. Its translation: CASADSTNEKLFF.

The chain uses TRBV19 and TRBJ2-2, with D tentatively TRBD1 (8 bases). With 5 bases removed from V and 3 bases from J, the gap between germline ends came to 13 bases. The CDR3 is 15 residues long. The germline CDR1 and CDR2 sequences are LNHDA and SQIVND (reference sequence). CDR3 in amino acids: CASSEQGGYTGELFF. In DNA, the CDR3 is TGTGCCAGTAGTGAACAGGGGGGGTACACCGGGGAGCTGTTTTTT.